This passage covers 31 T cell receptor beta chains from one sample sequenced in a study of T cell changes during pregnancy in multiple sclerosis. The protocol was immunoSEQ multiplex PCR, while the TCRdb copy is restricted to in-frame clones and leaves out a portion. This sample has some 96,000 clones; approximately 92% occur once, and the top ten carry approximately 2%. This sample comprised peripheral blood, obtained after pregnancy. All receptors derive from a female donor with multiple sclerosis, enrolled in a pregnancy study.

The rearrangement uses TRBV19 and TRBJ2-7; 7 bases line up with TRBD1. CDR3 length: 16 residues. CDR1 is LNHDA, CDR2 SQIVND, per germline (reference sequence). V lost 5 bases to trimming and J lost 0 bases; unmatched junction nucleotides: 10. CDR3 coding DNA: TGTGCCAGTAGTCGCCAACGACAGGGCTCCTCCTACGAGCAGTACTTC. It is translated as CASSRQRQGSSYEQYF. Looking up the rest from reference TRBV19 and TRBJ2-7 gives the full variable domain: DGGITQSPKYLFRKEGQNVTLSCEQNLNHDAMYWYRQDPGQGLRLIYYSQIVNDFQKGDIAEGYSVSREKKESFPLTVTSAQKNPTAFYLCASSRQRQGSSYEQYFGPGTRLTVT.

There are a few counts of this clone. The rearrangement uses TRBV4-2 and TRBJ1-5, with TRBD1 identical over 8 bases. The CDR3 covers 18 residues. Trimming at V came to 0 bases and at J to 7 bases, leaving 14 bases not matched to a gene. CDR1 and CDR2 (germline): LGHNA, YNFKEQ. The CDR3 spells CASSQEIRGPEGNQPQHF. The CDR3 bases are TGTGCCAGCAGCCAAGAGATCAGGGGGCCTGAGGGTAACCAGCCCCAGCATTTT.

The chain uses TRBV5-1 and TRBJ2-7, with D possibly TRBD1 on 6 matching bases. The V end lost 1 base, the J end lost 2 bases, and 16 bases lay between the germline ends. This CDR3 is 16 amino acids long. Per germline, CDR1 SGHRS and CDR2 YFSETQ. As DNA, the CDR3 is TGCGCCAGCAGCTTGAGATCAGGGGCGCACACCTACGAGCAGTACTTC. This translates into CASSLRSGAHTYEQYF.

The chain links TRBV11-3 to TRBJ2-7; TRBD1 agrees at 8 bases. This CDR3 spans 14 amino acids. J was trimmed by 6 bases and V by 5 bases; bases with no gene match: 9. Germline V lookup: CDR1 SGHNT, CDR2 YENEEA. CDR3 bases: TGTGCCAGCAGCCTGGGGGACAGGAGGACCGAGCAGTACTTC. Amino acids: CASSLGDRRTEQYF.

The chain is built from TRBV4-1 and TRBJ1-1; D is unclear. The germline CDR1 and CDR2 sequences are MGHRA and YSYEKL. CDR3 length: 14 amino acids. V shed 1 base and J shed 0 bases, with 6 bases lying between them. CDR3 in amino acids: CASSQVAVNTEAFF. The CDR3 DNA is TGCGCCAGCAGCCAAGTCGCGGTGAACACTGAAGCTTTCTTT.

The genes are TRBV9 and TRBJ1-6, with 8 bases that match TRBD1. Trimming cost V 4 bases and J 7 bases; bases outside gene matches: 7. In germline, CDR1 is SGDLS, CDR2 YYNGEE. The CDR3 length is 15 residues. The CDR3 sequence is CASSSGQGANSPLHF. The CDR3 DNA reads TGTGCCAGCAGCTCAGGACAGGGAGCAAATTCACCCCTCCACTTT. Looking up the rest from reference TRBV9 and TRBJ1-6 gives the full variable domain: DSGVTQTPKHLITATGQRVTLRCSPRSGDLSVYWYQQSLDQGLQFLIQYYNGEERAKGNILERFSAQQFPDLHSELNLSSLELGDSALYFCASSSGQGANSPLHFGNGTRLTVT.

The genes are TRBV30 and TRBJ2-1; TRBD2 aligns across 9 bases. The CDR3 sequence is 14 residues long. Trimming cost V 5 bases and J 4 bases; bases outside gene matches: 6. CDR1 and CDR2 from the germline V gene are GTSNPN and SVGIG (reference sequence). The CDR3 here is CAWGRLAGYNEQFF. In DNA, the CDR3 is TGTGCCTGGGGTAGGCTAGCGGGATACAATGAGCAGTTCTTC.

This clone is a singleton in its sample. The chain employs TRBV18 and TRBJ1-1; D is perhaps TRBD1 (5 bases). V was trimmed by 1 base and J by 0 bases, leaving 9 bases between them. This CDR3 comprises 15 residues. Germline-derived CDR1 and CDR2 are KGHSH and LQKENI. CDR3 amino acids: CASSPLPGLNTEAFF. CDR3 in DNA: TGTGCCAGCTCACCACTCCCAGGGCTGAACACTGAAGCTTTCTTT.

The rearrangement joins TRBV2 to TRBJ1-2; 7 bases are shared with TRBD1. The J segment lost 4 bases and the V segment lost 9 bases, leaving 11 bases of the junction unmatched. In germline, CDR1 is SNHLY, CDR2 FYNNEI. This CDR3 contains 14 residues. CDR3 residues: CASKESGGFYGYTF. The CDR3 coding sequence is TGTGCCAGTAAGGAGTCAGGGGGTTTCTATGGCTACACCTTC.

The chain has TRBV27 and TRBJ1-1, with 8 bases fitting TRBD1. The CDR3 is 15 amino acids. Germline CDR1 and CDR2: MNHEY and SMNVEV (reference sequence). V dropped 1 base and J dropped 6; count of bases not matched to a gene: 7. The CDR3 DNA is TGTGCCAGCAGTTTATATAGACAGGGGAGCTCTGAAGCTTTCTTT. Protein: CASSLYRQGSSEAFF.

Only one count was recorded for this clone. V and J are TRBV28 and TRBJ2-1; 11 bases line up with TRBD2. The CDR3 is 13 residues long. Germline V CDR1 and CDR2: MDHEN, SYDVKM. V gave up 8 bases and J gave up 13 bases; unmatched junction bases: 10. The CDR3 region is CASGLAGGSFQFF. The CDR3 nucleotides read TGTGCCAGCGGCCTAGCGGGAGGTTCATTTCAGTTCTTC.

The chain couples TRBV5-1 to TRBJ2-1; 13 bases map to TRBD2. The germline V gene has CDR1 SGHRS and CDR2 YFSETQ. The length of the CDR3 is 17 residues. J lost 1 base, V lost 5 bases, and 6 bases had no gene match. The chain's CDR3 is CASRVLAGGPSYNEQFF. In DNA, the CDR3 is TGCGCCAGCAGAGTACTAGCGGGAGGGCCATCCTACAATGAGCAGTTCTTC. Drawing the rest from reference TRBV5-1 and TRBJ2-1, the complete variable domain is KAGVTQTPRYLIKTRGQQVTLSCSPISGHRSVSWYQQTPGQGLQFLFEYFSETQRNKGNFPGRFSGRQFSNSRSEMNVSTLELGDSALYLCASRVLAGGPSYNEQFFGPGTRLTVL.

This chain links TRBV6-1 with TRBJ2-5; 11 bases fit TRBD1. With V trimmed by 0 bases and J by 4 bases, 1 base remained unmatched. From germline, CDR1 is MNHNS and CDR2 SASEGT. The CDR3 runs 15 residues. CDR3 protein: CASSEAGTGGETQYF. The CDR3, as DNA: TGTGCCAGCAGTGAAGCGGGGACAGGGGGAGAGACCCAGTACTTC.

This sequence joins TRBV28 and TRBJ1-3; D is unresolved. V lost 6 bases and J 0 bases, leaving 9 bases between the germline ends. Germline V gene data show CDR1 as MDHEN and CDR2 as SYDVKM. This CDR3 spans 14 amino acids. The DNA for the CDR3 is TGTGCCAGCAGGGTCTCAGGCTCTGGAAACACCATATATTTT. Encoded protein: CASRVSGSGNTIYF.

The rearrangement links TRBV2 to TRBJ2-7, with D possibly being TRBD2 (6 bases). The CDR3 contains 15 residues. The germline V gene encodes CDR1 SNHLY and CDR2 FYNNEI. The ends were cut back, 7 bases at V and 0 bases at J, with 16 bases in the middle. The CDR3 loop is CASNGMGGASYEQYF. Here the CDR3 DNA reads TGTGCCAGCAACGGAATGGGCGGGGCCTCCTACGAGCAGTACTTC. The full variable domain, with the rest looked up from reference TRBV2 and TRBJ2-7, is EPEVTQTPSHQVTQMGQEVILRCVPISNHLYFYWYRQILGQKVEFLVSFYNNEISEKSEIFDDQFSVERPDGSNFTLKIRSTKLEDSAMYFCASNGMGGASYEQYFGPGTRLTVT.

This clone was picked up one time. The rearrangement joins TRBV6-5 to TRBJ2-2, with TRBD2 identical over 9 bases. Germline V gene sequence: CDR1 MNHEY, CDR2 SVGAGI. The ends lost 0 bases at V and 6 bases at J; junction bases unmatched: 2. The CDR3 spans 15 residues. CDR3 residues: CASSYSGLAPGELFF. Here the CDR3 DNA reads TGTGCCAGCAGTTACTCGGGACTAGCCCCCGGGGAGCTGTTTTTT.

V usage is TRBV11-2 and J usage is TRBJ2-7, with D possibly TRBD2 on 5 matching bases. V was shortened by 7 bases and J by 0 bases, with 10 bases between the two germline ends. The CDR3 contains 13 residues. Germline loops: CDR1 SGHAT, CDR2 FQNNGV. Here the CDR3 reads CASTIGSSYEQYF. CDR3 in DNA: TGTGCCAGCACGATTGGGAGCTCCTACGAGCAGTACTTC.

The J gene is TRBJ2-7, the V gene TRBV6-5; 7 nucleotides agree with TRBD1. The V and J ends lost 7 bases and 2 bases, in that order; junction bases with no gene match: 8. The germline V gene encodes CDR1 MNHEY and CDR2 SVGAGI. This CDR3 spans 14 amino acids. The DNA for the CDR3 is TGTGCCAGCAACCCTAGGGACAGACCCTACGAGCAGTACTTC. This codes for CASNPRDRPYEQYF.

This rearrangement joins TRBV11-2 to TRBJ2-1; tentative D call: TRBD2 (5 bases). The CDR3 contains 14 residues. Trimming took off 2 bases at V and 8 bases at J, with 13 bases between the two ends. CDR1 and CDR2 from the germline V gene are SGHAT and FQNNGV. CDR3 nucleotides: TGTGCCAGCAGCTTATTCGACGGGATCGATGAGCAGTTCTTC. Its protein product is CASSLFDGIDEQFF.

The chain uses TRBV25-1 and TRBJ2-5; 7 bases are a match to TRBD2. The J segment lost 0 bases and the V segment lost 1 base, leaving 8 bases of the junction unmatched. CDR3 length: 17 residues. Germline V CDR1 and CDR2: MGHDK, SYGVNS. The chain's CDR3 is CASSEWEAGEYQETQYF. Written as DNA, the CDR3 is TGTGCCAGCAGTGAATGGGAGGCGGGGGAGTACCAAGAGACCCAGTACTTC.

V gene TRBV5-4 combines with J gene TRBJ2-5; D perhaps matches TRBD2 (5 bases). V gave up 0 bases and J gave up 5 bases, with 8 bases separating them. Looked up from germline, CDR1 is SGHNT and CDR2 is YYREEE (reference sequence). The length of the CDR3 is 13 residues. CDR3 amino acids: CASSLAIAETQYF. The CDR3 DNA is TGTGCCAGCAGCTTGGCGATAGCGGAGACCCAGTACTTC.

The chain is built from TRBV5-6 and TRBJ1-1, with D possibly being TRBD1 (6 bases). This CDR3 has 14 amino acids. V gave up 4 bases and J gave up 5 bases, with 15 bases separating them. Per germline, CDR1 SGHDT and CDR2 YYEEEE. The CDR3 loop is CASSQRGGKTEAFF. CDR3 DNA: TGTGCCAGCAGCCAGCGAGGGGGAAAGACTGAAGCTTTCTTT.

The chain has TRBV6-4 and TRBJ2-1; D may be TRBD2 (6 bases). V gave up 2 bases and J gave up 12 bases, with 8 bases separating them. CDR1 is MRHNA and CDR2 is SNTAGT in the germline V gene. The CDR3 is made up of 11 amino acids. Here the CDR3 reads CASSDAGRQFF. The CDR3 nucleotides are TGTGCCAGCAGTGACGCGGGGCGGCAGTTCTTC.

This clone was observed once. Here the CDR3 reads CAWLGAETQYF. CDR3 coding DNA: TGTGCCTGGCTGGGGGCAGAGACCCAGTACTTC. J is TRBJ2-5 and V is TRBV30; D perhaps matches TRBD1 (6 bases). From germline, CDR1 is GTSNPN and CDR2 SVGIG (reference sequence). This CDR3 has 11 residues. Trimming took 5 bases from V and 4 from J, leaving 8 bases between them.

This chain links TRBV6-5 with TRBJ2-7; 9 nucleotides line up with TRBD1. Germline CDR1 MNHEY, CDR2 SVGAGI. The CDR3 loop spans 16 amino acids. Unmatched junction bases numbered 7, after V lost 0 bases and J lost 4 bases. CDR3 sequence reads: CASSYSRDRVRYEQYF. CDR3 nucleotides: TGTGCCAGCAGTTACTCCCGGGACAGGGTCAGGTACGAGCAGTACTTC.

The CDR3 nucleotides read TGTGCCAGCAGTGAGCAGGGGGCCATCGGGGAGCTGTTTTTT. Residues: CASSEQGAIGELFF. The V gene is TRBV6-1, the J gene TRBJ2-2, with 8 bases that match TRBD1. The CDR3 has 14 residues. The V gene's germline CDR1 is MNHNS and CDR2 SASEGT. V lost 3 bases, J lost 7 bases, and 4 bases stayed unmatched.

V usage is TRBV2 and J usage is TRBJ1-5; D is perhaps TRBD1 (5 bases). CDR1 and CDR2 from the germline V gene are SNHLY and FYNNEI. V was cut by 7 bases and J by 2 bases, with 18 bases left in between. This CDR3 spans 16 amino acids. The CDR3 region has the DNA TGTGCCAGCAATGAGAACCCGGGGGGGGGCAATCAGCCCCAGCATTTT. Encoded protein: CASNENPGGGNQPQHF.

The rearrangement links TRBV28 to TRBJ2-7, with D possibly TRBD2 on 7 matching bases. Germline V gene data show CDR1 as MDHEN and CDR2 as SYDVKM. Trimming took 5 bases from V and 2 from J, leaving 16 bases between them. The CDR3 is made up of 15 amino acids. CDR3 coding DNA: TGTGCCAGCAGTGAAACAGGGACTATCGCCTACGAGCAGTACTTC. Protein product: CASSETGTIAYEQYF.

V is TRBV7-2 and J is TRBJ2-2; the D is unclear. Trimming shortened V by 6 bases and J by 2 bases, and 10 bases separated the two germline ends. The CDR3 consists of 14 residues. The germline CDR1 and CDR2 sequences are SGHTA and FQGNSA. CDR3 protein: CASSYRQNTGELFF. The CDR3 DNA is TGTGCCAGCAGTTACCGACAAAACACCGGGGAGCTGTTTTTT.

This chain connects TRBV5-1 to TRBJ2-7; 10 bases agree with TRBD2. J was trimmed by 2 bases and V by 0 bases; bases with no gene match: 5. The length of the CDR3 is 16 residues. Looked up from germline, CDR1 is SGHRS and CDR2 is YFSETQ. The CDR3 sequence is CASSLVLAGNTYEQYF. CDR3 DNA sequence: TGCGCCAGCAGCTTGGTACTAGCGGGAAACACCTACGAGCAGTACTTC.

The rearrangement joins TRBV4-2 to TRBJ2-1; 10 bases map to TRBD2. This CDR3 region has 19 residues. CDR1 is LGHNA and CDR2 is YNFKEQ in the germline V gene. Germline trimming cut 2 bases from V and 2 bases from J; bases unmatched to any gene: 12. The CDR3 spells CASSQNPSSGSFPYNEQFF. The CDR3 bases are TGTGCCAGCAGCCAAAATCCCTCTAGCGGGAGTTTTCCCTACAATGAGCAGTTCTTC.